This TCR beta chain was retrieved from a study of cytotoxic CD8 clonotypes in ibrutinib-treated CLL (dated by TCRdb to the early 2020s). For the study in its entirety: The cohort included about 15 treatment-naive and about a dozen relapsed/refractory patients; approximately 17 were IGHV unmutated. Responses were partial in roughly 25 patients and complete in 2; after median approximately 67 months follow-up, about 14 stayed in remission and around 12 progressed. The response samples were drawn at a median of 12 months into treatment, with a range of about 6 to 40 months. Samples averaged roughly 260,000 productive templates and around 91,000 productive rearrangements. Of the approximately 87 participants in the trial, 25 to 30 had longitudinal samples available. Cryopreserved peripheral blood mononuclear cells were obtained before treatment, at response, and at either sustained remission or disease progression. Every remission and progressive disease sample was obtained while ibrutinib was still being received by the patients. Points the paper makes about the study in general: At baseline, clonality was higher than in age-matched healthy donors and showed a strong correlation with circulating CD8+ T-cell counts. Sustained-remission and progressing patients did not have matched sampling times, and lymph node repertoires were not examined. An increase in clonality was observed at ibrutinib response, with clonality remaining stable during sustained remission and falling back toward baseline at progression. Public clonotypes were rare and either shrank or stayed stable during treatment, and the rise in clonality at ibrutinib response reflected expansion of private clonotypes.

Each clonotype received, on average, about 9.7x coverage in deep resolution sequencing performed on a MiSeq, where the target depth lay between 1 in 1 million and 1 in 200,000 T cells. TCR beta libraries were generated with the immunoSEQ hsTCRB Kit. Per the authors' processing: ImmunoSEQ Data Assistant and ImmunoSEQ Analyzer were used for data analysis, and V, D and J genes were assigned according to IMGT definitions. Clonality, which ranges from 0 to 1, was calculated by subtracting the normalized Shannon entropy of productive rearrangement frequencies from one. Only overrepresented clonotypes making up at least 0.05% of each patient's repertoire were included in the public clonotype analysis. About a dozen age-matched healthy donor repertoires from immuneACCESS served as clonality controls. Here the immuneACCESS table is served through TCRdb, limited to in-frame sequences with V and J called. Missing clones are a known gap in these copies; in checked studies unresolved V genes cover under half, and the rest lacks a known reason. The D gene and trimming were derived from the DNA, and the V and J assignments and clone size from that table. The sample has 150,000 to 200,000 clones on record, over 65% of them singletons. The ten largest account for roughly 2% of the sample.

As concerns this clone: Its cognate antigen has yet to be identified. Base qualities are missing; no much larger clone stands one base away.

Interpreted using the paper, the time point label stands for: 12 months on ibrutinib. For TCR beta library preparation, roughly 2 micrograms of genomic DNA were isolated from cryopreserved PBMCs. Longitudinal blood samples from CLL patients on ibrutinib monotherapy underwent high-throughput TCR beta sequencing. Patients were enrolled in a phase 2 open-label single-center ibrutinib monotherapy trial. V has 10 bases trimmed and J has 7 bases trimmed; junction bases matching no gene number 12. According to the germline V gene, CDR1 reads SGHTA and CDR2 reads FQGNSA. The cysteine opens and the phenylalanine closes a CDR3 of 14 amino acids. Only the CDR3 DNA is retained, 42 bases long and in frame from the first base.

The V and J genes are TRBV7-2 and TRBJ2-1, and 8 junctional nucleotides match TRBD1. The material sequenced was PBMCs, taken after 12 months of ibrutinib treatment. The TCR was taken from a human donor with chronic lymphocytic leukemia. For the CDR3, the sequence is CATLPGTGLNEQFF. The bases read TGTGCCACACTGCCCGGGACAGGATTAAATGAGCAGTTCTTC.